The clone carrying this T cell receptor (beta chain) was seen repeatedly, ten times or more. Documented time point: pre-sensitization, week 0. Noted treatment: therapeutic diphenylcyclopropenone sensitization with weekly scalp DPC. These data are taken from a study of human T cells and chemical hapten exposure. TCRdb re-called the RACE reads with MiXCR, one entry per CDR3 protein. The data contain 150,000 to 200,000 distinct CDR3 sequences, around 30% of them singletons. The CDR3 covers 13 residues. CDR1 and CDR2 (germline): SQVTM, ANQGSEA. Sequenced here: whole blood, sampled in connection with sensitization to the hapten diphenylcyclopropenone (DPC). The rearrangement joins TRBV29-1 to TRBJ1-2; D not resolved. The receptor was derived from a young woman with alopecia areata. Some clones in this sample may be carry-over from other donors' samples. The CDR3 sequence: CSALQPGFYGYTF. As DNA, the CDR3 is TGCAGTGCGTTGCAGCCGGGATTCTATGGCTACACCTTC.